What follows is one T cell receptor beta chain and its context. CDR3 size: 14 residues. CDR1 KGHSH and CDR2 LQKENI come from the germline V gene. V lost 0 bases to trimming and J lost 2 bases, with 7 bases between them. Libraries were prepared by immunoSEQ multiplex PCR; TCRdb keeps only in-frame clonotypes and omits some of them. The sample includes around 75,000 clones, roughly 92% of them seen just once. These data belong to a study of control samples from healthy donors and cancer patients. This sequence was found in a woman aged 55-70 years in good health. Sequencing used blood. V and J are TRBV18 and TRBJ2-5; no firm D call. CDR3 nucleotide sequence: TGTGCCAGCTCACCACCGGCGCTACAAGAGACCCAGTACTTC. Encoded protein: CASSPPALQETQYF. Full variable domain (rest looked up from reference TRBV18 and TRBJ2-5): NAGVMQNPRHLVRRRGQEARLRCSPMKGHSHVYWYRQLPEEGLKFMVYLQKENIIDESGMPKERFSAEFPKEGPSILRIQQVVRGDSAAYFCASSPPALQETQYFGPGTRLLVL.